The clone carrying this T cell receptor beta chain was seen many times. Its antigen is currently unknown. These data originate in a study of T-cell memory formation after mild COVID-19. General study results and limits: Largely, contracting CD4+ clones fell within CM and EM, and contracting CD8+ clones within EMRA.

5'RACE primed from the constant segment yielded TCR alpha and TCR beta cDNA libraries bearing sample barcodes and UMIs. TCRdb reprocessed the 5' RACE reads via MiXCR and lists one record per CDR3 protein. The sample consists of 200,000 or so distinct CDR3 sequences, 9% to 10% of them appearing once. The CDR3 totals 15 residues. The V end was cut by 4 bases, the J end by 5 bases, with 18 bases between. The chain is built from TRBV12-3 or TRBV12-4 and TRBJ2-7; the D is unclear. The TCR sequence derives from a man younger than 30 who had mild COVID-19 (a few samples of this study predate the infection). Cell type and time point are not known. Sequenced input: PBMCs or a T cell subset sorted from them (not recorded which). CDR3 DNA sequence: TGTGCCAGCAGTTCCCAGGTCGTGAGTGGGAACGAGCAGTACTTC. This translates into CASSSQVVSGNEQYF.